What follows describes a single T cell receptor beta chain. A quantity of about 0.5 to 1 ug RNA underwent reverse transcription using random hexamers. TCRdb reanalysed the immunoSEQ multiplex PCR reads using MiXCR and keeps one entry per CDR3 protein. This sample has around 130,000 distinct CDR3 sequences; 94% occur once, and the top ten carry more than 0.095%. In blood CD8+ and CD4+ T cells, TCR beta underwent sequencing. This sample is part of a study of CD8 T cells in Susac syndrome. Sequenced sample: CD4+ T cells from PBMCs. The receptor was derived from a human donor in good health.

This CDR3 reads CASSVETGETQYF. The CDR3 DNA follows: TGTGCCAGCAGTGTCGAGACAGGCGAGACCCAGTACTTC. The chain carries TRBV2 and TRBJ2-5; D possibly corresponds to TRBD1 (6 bases). The CDR3 is 13 amino acids. The V end lost 4 bases, the J end lost 5 bases, and 11 bases lay between the germline ends. The germline CDR1 and CDR2 sequences are SNHLY and FYNNEI.